What follows are 6 T cell receptor beta chains derived from one specimen sequenced in a study of T-cell memory formation after mild COVID-19. TCRdb called the 5' RACE reads again in MiXCR, with one record for every CDR3 protein. The data contain roughly 190,000 distinct CDR3 sequences, around 17% of them singletons. Sequencing used PBMCs or a T cell subset sorted from them (not recorded which). Receptor source: an adult woman who had mild COVID-19 (a few samples of this study predate the infection). Cell type and time point are not known.

The rearrangement links TRBV11-3 to TRBJ2-2; the match to TRBD2 covers 8 bases. The trim removed 5 bases at V and 3 bases at J, leaving 8 bases unmatched. CDR1 and CDR2 from the germline V gene are SGHNT and YENEEA. CDR3 length equals 16 residues. CDR3 nucleotides: TGTGCCAGCAGCGAATCCCCGGGAGGGGACACCGGGGAGCTGTTTTTT. Amino acids: CASSESPGGDTGELFF.

A few counts support this clonotype. V usage is TRBV20-1 and J usage is TRBJ2-7; TRBD2 agrees at 9 bases. The trim removed 6 bases at V and 4 bases at J, leaving 13 bases unmatched. The CDR3 consists of 15 residues. From germline, CDR1 is DFQATT and CDR2 SNEGSKA (reference sequence). CDR3 DNA: TGCAGTGCCCCGATAGCGGGGGTCTCGACGTACGAGCAGTACTTC. It translates to CSAPIAGVSTYEQYF.

This clonotype was counted between two and nine times. The rearrangement uses TRBV5-4 and TRBJ1-2; 9 positions match TRBD1. Germline CDR1 is SGHNT and CDR2 is YYREEE (reference sequence). V lost 5 bases and J lost 2; bases outside the gene matches: 4. The CDR3 runs 14 residues. The CDR3: CASSQDRGNYGYTF. DNA for the CDR3: TGTGCCAGCAGTCAGGACAGGGGAAACTATGGCTACACCTTC.

This clonotype has just a few counts. This sequence joins TRBV3-1 and TRBJ2-5; D is tentatively TRBD1 or TRBD2 (6 bases each). Germline V gene lookup returns CDR1 LGHDT and CDR2 YNNKEL (reference sequence). The length of the CDR3 is 14 residues. V lost 3 bases and J lost 4, with 12 bases in between. The CDR3 bases are TGTGCCAGCAGCCAGTTACAGGGAGGAGAGACCCAGTACTTC. As protein: CASSQLQGGETQYF.

The chain uses TRBV6-2 or TRBV6-3 and TRBJ2-5, with TRBD2 as a possible D gene (5 bases). The CDR3 extends over 15 amino acids. Trimming cost V 6 bases and J 1 base, with 15 bases left between them. Germline CDR1 and CDR2: MNHEY and SVGEGT. This CDR3 reads CASSLTRTFQETQYF. The CDR3 DNA reads as TGTGCCAGCAGCCTTACTAGGACCTTCCAAGAGACCCAGTACTTC.

V is TRBV12-3 or TRBV12-4 and J is TRBJ2-2; D uncertain. Trimming left V 1 base short and J 4 bases short, with 10 bases between. The CDR3 contains 15 residues. CDR3 region: CASSLGLDPTGELFF. In DNA, the CDR3 is TGTGCCAGCAGTTTAGGCCTAGATCCCACCGGGGAGCTGTTTTTT.